Below, 19 T cell receptor beta chains from the same sample are listed, as sequenced in a study of blood T cell repertoires in COVID-19. The table came from immunoSEQ multiplex PCR; TCRdb's copy has only in-frame clones and leaves some out. In the table there are around 300,000 clones, roughly 85% of which are singletons. Sequencing was carried out using PBMCs or T cells enriched from blood (not recorded which). These receptors originate from a middle-aged woman who had recovered from COVID-19.

This chain links TRBV5-1 with TRBJ2-7, with 10 positions matching TRBD2. This CDR3 contains 15 residues. J gave up 5 bases and V 2 bases, and 7 bases lay outside the gene matches. The germline CDR1 and CDR2 sequences are SGHRS and YFSETQ. DNA of the CDR3: TGCGCCAGCAGCTTAGCGGGAGGGCTCGGCAACGAGCAGTACTTC. As protein: CASSLAGGLGNEQYF.

The chain couples TRBV5-1 to TRBJ2-1; possibly TRBD2 for D (6 bases). The CDR3 runs to 14 residues. The V end was cut by 4 bases, the J end by 15 bases, with 23 bases between. Per the germline V gene, CDR1 is SGHRS and CDR2 is YFSETQ. CDR3 amino acids: CASSPGVPTGRGFF. The DNA of the CDR3 is TGCGCCAGCAGCCCGGGGGTCCCAACGGGAAGGGGGTTCTTC.

Regarding this clone: This sample includes further DNA sequences coding for the same CDR3. The rearrangement links TRBV4-1 to TRBJ2-7; 7 nucleotides agree with TRBD1. Trimming at V came to 1 base and at J to 1 base, leaving 4 bases not matched to a gene. Germline V lookup: CDR1 MGHRA, CDR2 YSYEKL. This CDR3 has 15 amino acids. The CDR3 region is CASSQGGGPSYEQYF. The CDR3 DNA sequence: TGCGCCAGCAGCCAAGGAGGGGGCCCGTCCTACGAGCAGTACTTC.

This chain joins TRBV9 and TRBJ2-5; D may be TRBD2 (6 bases). With 0 bases removed from V and 1 base from J, the gap between germline ends came to 10 bases. Germline CDR1 and CDR2: SGDLS and YYNGEE. This CDR3 contains 15 residues. The CDR3 here is CASSVGGGAQETQYF. CDR3 DNA sequence: TGTGCCAGCAGCGTAGGCGGCGGGGCCCAAGAGACCCAGTACTTC.

The chain couples TRBV10-3 to TRBJ2-2; TRBD2 aligns across 11 bases. The CDR3 totals 16 residues. The ends lost 7 bases at V and 0 bases at J; junction bases unmatched: 4. The germline gives CDR1 ENHRY, CDR2 SYGVKD. The CDR3 protein is CAITASGRTNTGELFF. The DNA of the CDR3 is TGTGCCATCACCGCTAGCGGGAGGACGAACACCGGGGAGCTGTTTTTT.

This chain connects TRBV7-2 to TRBJ1-6; the match to TRBD1 covers 7 bases. Unmatched junction bases numbered 13, after V lost 5 bases and J lost 9 bases. CDR3 size: 16 residues. From germline, CDR1 is SGHTA and CDR2 FQGNSA. In nucleotides, the CDR3 is TGTGCCAGCAGCGAACAGGGACAGCGAAATAGTTCACCCCTCCACTTT. Amino acids: CASSEQGQRNSSPLHF.

This rearrangement joins TRBV3-1 (or the pseudogene TRBV3-2) to TRBJ2-2; perhaps TRBD2 as D (5 bases). Germline values: CDR1 LGHDT, CDR2 YNNKEL (reference sequence). V dropped 0 bases and J dropped 5 bases, with 10 bases sitting between them. The CDR3 runs 15 residues. In DNA form, the CDR3 reads TGTGCCAGCAGCCAAGAGGCAGGACTTACCGGGGAGCTGTTTTTT. Amino acids: CASSQEAGLTGELFF.

This CDR3 reads CASSWRAGDTQYF. In DNA form, the CDR3 reads TGTGCCAGCAGTTGGAGGGCGGGAGATACGCAGTATTTT. The rearrangement uses TRBV12-3 or TRBV12-4 and TRBJ2-3, with D tentatively TRBD2 (6 bases). The V and J ends lost 4 bases and 5 bases respectively, with 10 bases between them. This CDR3 region has 13 residues.

The chain joins TRBV7-9 to TRBJ1-4, with D tentatively TRBD1 (6 bases). The V gene's germline CDR1 is SEHNR and CDR2 FQNEAQ (reference sequence). CDR3 length equals 15 residues. The V end lost 10 bases, the J end lost 6 bases, and 21 bases lay between the germline ends. CDR3 DNA: TGTGCCATCATACCGAACAGGGTCCCCGATGAAAAACTGTTTTTT. Translation gives CAIIPNRVPDEKLFF. Using reference TRBV7-9 and TRBJ1-4 for the parts outside the CDR3, the full variable domain is DTGVSQNPRHKITKRGQNVTFRCDPISEHNRLYWYRQTLGQGPEFLTYFQNEAQLEKSRLLSDRFSAERPKGSFSTLEIQRTEQGDSAMYLCAIIPNRVPDEKLFFGSGTQLSVL.

The gene calls are TRBV24-1 and TRBJ2-3; 9 bases are shared with TRBD2. After removal of 0 bases from V and 4 bases from J, the junction contained 7 bases not matched to a gene. Germline CDR1 and CDR2: KGHDR and SFDVKD. The CDR3 extends over 17 amino acids. In nucleotides, the CDR3 is TGTGCCACCAGTGATTTGCAAAGCGGGAGGTATGCAGATACGCAGTATTTT. Amino acid sequence: CATSDLQSGRYADTQYF.

The V and J genes are TRBV18 and TRBJ1-5; 7 bases map to TRBD1. With 3 bases clipped from V and 4 bases from J, the junction kept 9 bases outside the gene matches. Germline CDR1 is KGHSH and CDR2 is LQKENI. The CDR3 contains 16 residues. Here the CDR3 DNA reads TGTGCCAGCTCACCCCAAAGGGCAGGGGGAAATCAGCCCCAGCATTTT. Protein product: CASSPQRAGGNQPQHF. The variable domain in full, with the rest retrieved from reference TRBV18 and TRBJ1-5, is NAGVMQNPRHLVRRRGQEARLRCSPMKGHSHVYWYRQLPEEGLKFMVYLQKENIIDESGMPKERFSAEFPKEGPSILRIQQVVRGDSAAYFCASSPQRAGGNQPQHFGDGTRLSIL.

The V gene is TRBV3-1 (or the pseudogene TRBV3-2), the J gene TRBJ2-2; D is unresolved. Germline values: CDR1 LGHDT, CDR2 YNNKEL (reference sequence). CDR3 length equals 15 residues. The ends were cut back, 2 bases at V and 5 bases at J, with 12 bases in the middle. CDR3 sequence reads: CASSQLVGRTGELFF. The CDR3 DNA reads TGTGCCAGCAGCCAATTGGTGGGCCGGACCGGGGAGCTGTTTTTT.

V gene TRBV5-1 combines with J gene TRBJ1-4, with TRBD1 identical over 10 bases. The CDR3 loop spans 17 amino acids. J gave up 7 bases and V 4 bases, and 13 bases lay outside the gene matches. CDR1 is SGHRS and CDR2 is YFSETQ in the germline V gene. The chain's CDR3 is CASSKGTGASRFEKLFF. The CDR3 DNA reads TGCGCCAGCAGCAAAGGGACAGGGGCTTCTCGATTTGAAAAACTGTTTTTT.

The rearrangement uses TRBV7-9 and TRBJ2-5; D perhaps matches TRBD2 (5 bases). This CDR3 has 14 amino acids. Germline V lookup: CDR1 SEHNR, CDR2 FQNEAQ (reference sequence). V was trimmed by 5 bases and J by 1 base, leaving 11 bases between them. CDR3 sequence: CASSERAVQETQYF. CDR3 bases: TGTGCCAGCAGCGAGAGGGCGGTCCAAGAGACCCAGTACTTC. The full variable domain, completed using reference TRBV7-9 and TRBJ2-5, is DTGVSQNPRHKITKRGQNVTFRCDPISEHNRLYWYRQTLGQGPEFLTYFQNEAQLEKSRLLSDRFSAERPKGSFSTLEIQRTEQGDSAMYLCASSERAVQETQYFGPGTRLLVL.

The V call is TRBV29-1, the J call TRBJ2-2; the match to TRBD2 covers 9 bases. Germline values: CDR1 SQVTM, CDR2 ANQGSEA. The CDR3 spans 13 residues. V was pared by 7 bases and J by 8 bases, with 8 bases of the junction left unmatched. In nucleotides, the CDR3 is TGCAGCGGTACCGGGACTAGCTCTGGGGAGCTGTTTTTT. Protein sequence: CSGTGTSSGELFF.

The chain has TRBV9 and TRBJ1-2; tentatively, D is TRBD1 (6 bases). The germline CDR1 and CDR2 sequences are SGDLS and YYNGEE. There are 12 residues in the CDR3. V shed 3 bases and J shed 5 bases, with 8 bases lying between them. The CDR3 loop is CASSGTAYGYTF. DNA of the CDR3: TGTGCCAGCAGCGGGACAGCTTATGGCTACACCTTC.

This clone turned up a few times. The V gene is TRBV6-5, the J gene TRBJ1-1, with a weak D call TRBD1 (5 bases). Germline values: CDR1 MNHEY, CDR2 SVGAGI. V gave up 5 bases and J gave up 5 bases, with 15 bases separating them. This CDR3 is 14 amino acids long. CDR3 sequence: CASSRDTGGTEAFF. CDR3 in DNA: TGTGCCAGCAGTAGAGACACGGGGGGGACTGAAGCTTTCTTT.

This clone was detected only once. This chain connects TRBV10-3 to TRBJ2-3; perhaps TRBD2 as D (6 bases). CDR1 is ENHRY, CDR2 SYGVKD, per germline. V shed 5 bases and J shed 6 bases, with 15 bases lying between them. The CDR3 extends over 14 amino acids. CDR3 DNA: TGTGCCATCAGTCCTCGTAGCGGTGCGGATACGCAGTATTTT. Translated: CAISPRSGADTQYF.

In this sample, this clone turned up many times. The rearrangement joins TRBV19 to TRBJ1-5; 11 bases match TRBD1. This CDR3 contains 19 residues. Per germline, CDR1 LNHDA and CDR2 SQIVND (reference sequence). V gave up 5 bases and J gave up 2 bases; unmatched junction bases: 14. CDR3 in amino acids: CASSRPTGTGGNGNQPQHF. In nucleotides, the CDR3 is TGTGCCAGTAGTCGACCTACCGGGACAGGGGGTAATGGCAATCAGCCCCAGCATTTT.